This passage covers 14 T cell receptor beta chains from one sample sequenced in a study of blood T cell repertoires in COVID-19. Sequencing used immunoSEQ multiplex PCR; TCRdb keeps in-frame clones, though not all of them. The sample includes about 260,000 clones, around 87% of them seen just once. Sequencing input: peripheral blood. These receptors were taken from a woman aged 55-69 years with COVID-19, enrolled during active disease.

This chain links TRBV4-1 with TRBJ2-1, with 12 bases lining up with TRBD2. This CDR3 has 19 amino acids. V shed 6 bases and J 0 bases; nucleotides not matched to a gene: 12. Germline CDR1 is MGHRA and CDR2 is YSYEKL. CDR3 DNA: TGCGCCAGCAGTCGGCTGCTAGCGGGAGGGAAAAGCTCCTACAATGAGCAGTTCTTC. Protein product: CASSRLLAGGKSSYNEQFF.

The chain is built from TRBV3-1 (or the pseudogene TRBV3-2) and TRBJ1-1; 12 bases match TRBD1. Looked up from germline, CDR1 is LGHDT and CDR2 is YNNKEL (reference sequence). V lost 4 bases to trimming and J lost 3 bases; unmatched junction nucleotides: 12. The CDR3 has 18 amino acids. The chain's CDR3 is CASSPEVVGDRGHTEAFF. The CDR3 DNA is TGTGCCAGCAGCCCAGAAGTGGTAGGGGACAGGGGGCACACTGAAGCTTTCTTT.

The rearrangement links TRBV5-1 to TRBJ1-1, with D possibly matching TRBD1 (6 bases). The germline V gene encodes CDR1 SGHRS and CDR2 YFSETQ. Trimming pared 3 bases from V and 2 bases from J, leaving 14 bases between. This CDR3 is 15 amino acids long. CDR3 region: CASSSGTLFNTEAFF. The CDR3 nucleotides are TGCGCCAGCAGCTCTGGGACACTTTTTAACACTGAAGCTTTCTTT.

V and J are TRBV7-8 and TRBJ2-1; 11 positions agree with TRBD2. V was pared by 1 base and J by 3 bases, with 5 bases of the junction left unmatched. CDR1 and CDR2 from the germline V gene are SGHVS and FQNEAQ. This CDR3 is 17 amino acids long. DNA of the CDR3: TGTGCCAGCAGCTTAGTCCCTAGCGGGAGGCGCTACAATGAGCAGTTCTTC. Protein: CASSLVPSGRRYNEQFF. Looking up the rest from reference TRBV7-8 and TRBJ2-1 gives the full variable domain: GAGVSQSPRYKVAKRGQDVALRCDPISGHVSLFWYQQALGQGPEFLTYFQNEAQLDKSGLPSDRFFAERPEGSVSTLKIQRTQQEDSAVYLCASSLVPSGRRYNEQFFGPGTRLTVL.

V is TRBV29-1 and J is TRBJ2-5; 7 bases match TRBD1. V lost 7 bases and J lost 5; bases outside the gene matches: 7. The length of the CDR3 is 12 residues. Germline lookup yields CDR1 SQVTM and CDR2 ANQGSEA. CDR3 nucleotide sequence: TGCAGCGCCCAGAGACAGGGTGAGACCCAGTACTTC. Protein sequence: CSAQRQGETQYF.

The CDR3: CAWSPGLVYNEQFF. CDR3 in DNA: TGTGCCTGGAGTCCGGGACTAGTTTACAATGAGCAGTTCTTC. The chain couples TRBV30 to TRBJ2-1; 8 bases match TRBD2. Germline CDR1 is GTSNPN and CDR2 is SVGIG (reference sequence). J gave up 4 bases and V 2 bases, and 4 bases lay outside the gene matches. The CDR3 has 14 residues.

This clone has more than one count but fewer than ten. The genes are TRBV11-3 and TRBJ2-1, with D perhaps TRBD1 (6 bases). CDR1 SGHNT and CDR2 YENEEA come from the germline V gene. V gave up 1 base and J gave up 6 bases, with 16 bases separating them. The length of the CDR3 is 16 residues. CDR3 residues: CASSLAAQGRRNEQFF. The DNA for the CDR3 is TGTGCCAGCAGCTTAGCAGCACAGGGACGACGCAATGAGCAGTTCTTC.

The chain uses TRBV5-1 and TRBJ2-2; TRBD1 matches at 8 bases. The trim removed 6 bases at V and 4 bases at J, leaving 11 bases unmatched. From germline, CDR1 is SGHRS and CDR2 YFSETQ. This CDR3 has 16 residues. The CDR3 reads CASKDRGWGSTGELFF. In nucleotides, the CDR3 is TGCGCCAGCAAAGACAGGGGCTGGGGTAGCACCGGGGAGCTGTTTTTT.

The chain recombines TRBV19 with TRBJ2-3; D call uncertain. The V end was cut by 5 bases, the J end by 0 bases, with 9 bases between. The germline V gene encodes CDR1 LNHDA and CDR2 SQIVND (reference sequence). The CDR3 has 14 residues. CDR3 DNA: TGTGCCAGTAGTTTACTCTCTAGCACAGATACGCAGTATTTT. It yields the protein CASSLLSSTDTQYF. Full variable domain (outside the CDR3, taken from reference TRBV19 and TRBJ2-3): DGGITQSPKYLFRKEGQNVTLSCEQNLNHDAMYWYRQDPGQGLRLIYYSQIVNDFQKGDIAEGYSVSREKKESFPLTVTSAQKNPTAFYLCASSLLSSTDTQYFGPGTRLTVL.

The chain uses TRBV15 and TRBJ2-7, with 7 bases aligning to TRBD1. The V and J ends lost 2 bases and 3 bases, in that order; junction bases with no gene match: 4. This CDR3 is built from 14 residues. Germline CDR1 reads LNHNV; CDR2 reads YYDKDF (reference sequence). The CDR3 loop reads CATSRQGVNYEQYF. The DNA for the CDR3 is TGTGCCACCAGCAGACAGGGGGTCAACTACGAGCAGTACTTC.

The chain couples TRBV24-1 to TRBJ2-1, with 9 bases aligning to TRBD1. This CDR3 is built from 15 residues. Germline CDR1 reads KGHDR; CDR2 reads SFDVKD. The V and J ends lost 4 bases and 3 bases, in that order; junction bases with no gene match: 3. The DNA for the CDR3 is TGTGCCACCAGTGACCGGGACAGGGACTACAATGAGCAGTTCTTC. Translating it yields CATSDRDRDYNEQFF.

In the case of this clone: Relative to the germline gene, one junction end is altered; a read error may explain this. V is TRBV2 and J is TRBJ2-5, with 8 nucleotides matching TRBD1. CDR3 length: 15 residues. CDR1 is SNHLY, CDR2 FYNNEI, per germline. The CDR3: CASSKAGTGQETQYF. CDR3 in DNA: TGTGCCAGCAGTAAAGCCGGGACAGGCCAAGAGACCCAGTACTTC. Full variable domain (outside the CDR3, taken from reference TRBV2 and TRBJ2-5): EPEVTQTPSHQVTQMGQEVILRCVPISNHLYFYWYRQILGQKVEFLVSFYNNEISEKSEIFDDQFSVERPDGSNFTLKIRSTKLEDSAMYFCASSKAGTGQETQYFGPGTRLLVL.

Concerning this clone itself: In the same sample, other DNA sequences code for this CDR3. The chain is built from TRBV6-2 or TRBV6-3 and TRBJ2-5; D remains ambiguous. Looked up from germline, CDR1 is MNHEY and CDR2 is SVGEGT. The CDR3 spans 12 residues. V was pared by 5 bases and J by 3 bases, with 7 bases between. The CDR3: CASSINKETQYF. The CDR3 region has the DNA TGTGCCAGCAGTATAAACAAAGAGACCCAGTACTTC.

The chain combines TRBV5-5 with TRBJ1-2; 11 nucleotides agree with TRBD1. V lost 5 bases to trimming and J lost 3 bases; unmatched junction nucleotides: 3. In germline, CDR1 is SGHKS, CDR2 YYEKEE (reference sequence). CDR3 length: 14 residues. In nucleotides, the CDR3 is TGTGCCAGCAGTAGGACAGGGGGCGACTATGGCTACACCTTC. This encodes CASSRTGGDYGYTF.